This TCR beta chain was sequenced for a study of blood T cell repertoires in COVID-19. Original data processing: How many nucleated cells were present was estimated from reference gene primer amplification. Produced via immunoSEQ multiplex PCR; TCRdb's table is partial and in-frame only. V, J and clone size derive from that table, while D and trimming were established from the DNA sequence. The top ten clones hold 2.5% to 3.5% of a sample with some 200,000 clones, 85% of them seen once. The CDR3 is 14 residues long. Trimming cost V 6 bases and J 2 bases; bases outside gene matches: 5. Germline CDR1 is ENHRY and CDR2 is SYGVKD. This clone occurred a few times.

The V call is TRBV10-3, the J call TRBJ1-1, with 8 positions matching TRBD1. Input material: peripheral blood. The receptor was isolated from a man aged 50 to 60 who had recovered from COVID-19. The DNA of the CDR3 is TGTGCCATCAGAGAACAGGGGGTTAACACTGAAGCTTTCTTT. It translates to CAIREQGVNTEAFF.